This T cell receptor (beta chain) was observed in a study of radiation and T cells in renal cell carcinoma. Study-wide context: Nephrectomy followed 15 Gy stereotactic body radiation by 4 weeks.

There are 13 residues in the CDR3. V gave up 8 bases and J gave up 3 bases, with 14 bases separating them. The V gene's germline CDR1 is MNHEY and CDR2 SMNVEV (reference sequence). Assay: immunoSEQ multiplex PCR; the TCRdb copy retains only in-frame clones and omits some. This table has 120,000 or so clones, approximately 78% appearing once. Sample time point: blood 2 weeks post-SBRT. This sample's treatment: 15 Gy SBRT to primary tumor, nephrectomy 4 weeks later. After SBRT, blood was collected at 2 and 4 weeks, plus baseline. Sequenced here: blood, sampled from a patient whose treatment included radiotherapy and nephrectomy. The V call is TRBV27, the J call TRBJ2-7; no reliable D call. The receptor was isolated from a woman aged 55-69 years with renal cell carcinoma. The CDR3 nucleotides are TGTGCCAGCCGTCAAAGGCCGGGCTACGAGCAGTACTTC. It specifies CASRQRPGYEQYF.